This T cell receptor (beta chain) was found in a study of cytomegalovirus exposure and HLA in healthy donors. Study conclusions and caveats: Cytomegalovirus association was listed for 150 to 200 TCR beta chains. One variant, a missense change in DCLRE1C, was linked in a later analysis to TCR beta V- and J-gene trimming. A previous analysis found most TCR beta V segments productive roughly 87% or roughly 30% of the time.

It was with 60 Vbeta and 13 Jbeta primers that the PCR ran. Assay used: immunoSEQ multiplex PCR; TCRdb lists only in-frame clones, some missing. The data contain about 180,000 clones, 65% to 85% of them singletons. The CDR3 extends over 16 amino acids. Trimming cost V 1 base and J 0 bases; bases outside gene matches: 5. Germline-derived CDR1 and CDR2 are MNHEY and SMNVEV (reference sequence). To note about this clone: Its antigen is not identified.

The chain uses TRBV27 and TRBJ2-7; 8 nucleotides line up with TRBD2. The TCR originated in a girl aged 5-17 years in good health and CMV-seropositive. The specimen sequenced was PBMCs. The CDR3 DNA reads TGTGCCAGCAGTTTATTGGGGGGACTAGTCTCCTACGAGCAGTACTTC. Protein: CASSLLGGLVSYEQYF.